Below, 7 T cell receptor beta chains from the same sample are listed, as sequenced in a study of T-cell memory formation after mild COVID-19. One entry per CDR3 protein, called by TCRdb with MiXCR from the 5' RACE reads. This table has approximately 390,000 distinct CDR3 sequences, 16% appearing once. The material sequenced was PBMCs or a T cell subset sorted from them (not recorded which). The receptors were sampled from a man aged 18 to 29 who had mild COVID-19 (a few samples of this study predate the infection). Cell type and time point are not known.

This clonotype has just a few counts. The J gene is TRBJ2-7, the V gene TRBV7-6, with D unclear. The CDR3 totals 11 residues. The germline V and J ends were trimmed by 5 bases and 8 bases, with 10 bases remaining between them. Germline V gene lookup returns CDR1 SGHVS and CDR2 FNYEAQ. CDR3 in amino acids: CASSPVTKQYV. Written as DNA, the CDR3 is TGTGCCAGCAGCCCCGTGACGAAGCAGTACGTC.

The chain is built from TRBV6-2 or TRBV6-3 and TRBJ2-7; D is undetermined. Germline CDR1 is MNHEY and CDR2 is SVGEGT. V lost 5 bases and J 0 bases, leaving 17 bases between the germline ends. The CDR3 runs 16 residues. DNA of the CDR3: TGTGCCAGCAGTCCGACGACGGCAGCCAGCTCCTACGAGCAGTACTTC. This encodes CASSPTTAASSYEQYF.

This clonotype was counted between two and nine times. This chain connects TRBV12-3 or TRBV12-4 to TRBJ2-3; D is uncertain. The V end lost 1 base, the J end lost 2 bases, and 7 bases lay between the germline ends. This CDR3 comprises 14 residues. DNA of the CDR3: TGTGCCAGCAGTTTAGGGCTTGACACAGATACGCAGTATTTT. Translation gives CASSLGLDTDTQYF.

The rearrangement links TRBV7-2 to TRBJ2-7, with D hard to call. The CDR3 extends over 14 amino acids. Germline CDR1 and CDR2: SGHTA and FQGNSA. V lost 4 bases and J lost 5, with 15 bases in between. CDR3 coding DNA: TGTGCCAGCAGCTACGGCATGGTAAGGGACGAGCAGTACTTC. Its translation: CASSYGMVRDEQYF.

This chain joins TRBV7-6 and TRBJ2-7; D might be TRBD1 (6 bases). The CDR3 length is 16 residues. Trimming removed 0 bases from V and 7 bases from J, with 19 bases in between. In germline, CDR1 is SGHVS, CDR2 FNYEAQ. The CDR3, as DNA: TGTGCCAGCAGCTTAGCGCGTGGGGGCCCCGGCTTGGAGCAGTACTTC. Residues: CASSLARGGPGLEQYF.

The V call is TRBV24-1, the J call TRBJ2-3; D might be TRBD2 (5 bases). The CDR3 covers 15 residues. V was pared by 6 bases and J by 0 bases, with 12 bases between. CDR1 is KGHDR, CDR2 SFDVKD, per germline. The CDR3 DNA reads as TGTGCCACCAGTATGGGAGCGGATAGCACAGATACGCAGTATTTT. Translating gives CATSMGADSTDTQYF.

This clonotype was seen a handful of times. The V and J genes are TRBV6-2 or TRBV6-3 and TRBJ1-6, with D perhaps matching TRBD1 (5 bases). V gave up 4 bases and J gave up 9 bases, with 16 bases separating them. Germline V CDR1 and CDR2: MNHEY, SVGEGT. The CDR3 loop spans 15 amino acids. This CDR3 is CASSSQGGFGSPLHF. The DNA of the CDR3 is TGTGCCAGCAGTTCGCAGGGAGGTTTTGGTTCACCCCTCCACTTT.